This T cell receptor (beta chain) emerged from a study of OX40 agonist ivuxolimab in advanced cancers. In the study overall: Patients took ivuxolimab, an agonistic anti-OX40 (CD134) antibody.

Sampling of blood occurred at baseline, cycle 4 day 1, and cycle 7 day 1. General study points: Clonal expansion from baseline to week 6 occurred in both CD4+ and CD8+ T cells. Averaging showed that CD8+ T cells had more expanded clones than CD4+ did.

As regards this clone: What it binds is not known.

V lost 0 bases to trimming and J lost 5 bases; unmatched junction nucleotides: 8. The CDR3 sequence is 15 residues long. The V gene's germline CDR1 is GTSNPN and CDR2 SVGIG (reference sequence). Assay used: immunoSEQ multiplex PCR; TCRdb lists only in-frame clones, some missing. Of some 66,000 clones in the sample, around 88% were seen once. The specimen comprised CD4+ or CD8+ T cells sorted from blood, sampled in a trial of the OX40 agonist ivuxolimab. This receptor was taken from an adult with an advanced solid tumor such as melanoma, head and neck, liver or kidney cancer. This chain connects TRBV30 to TRBJ1-1; TRBD1 matches 8 bases. In DNA, the CDR3 is TGTGCCTGGAGTGTTGGCGTACAGGGGGAGACTGAAGCTTTCTTT. It yields the protein CAWSVGVQGETEAFF.